One sample yielded the 4 T cell receptor beta chains listed below, sequenced in a study of blood T cell repertoires in COVID-19. Profiling relied on immunoSEQ multiplex PCR, and the TCRdb table lists in-frame clones only, not all of them. The repertoire holds a few hundred thousand clones, with 84% as singletons. The specimen was peripheral blood. These receptor sequences come from a man aged 30 to 39 with active or convalescent COVID-19.

The chain carries TRBV5-4 and TRBJ2-5; TRBD2 aligns across 8 bases. V was pared by 0 bases and J by 5 bases, with 6 bases of the junction left unmatched. This CDR3 is built from 15 residues. The germline V gene has CDR1 SGHNT and CDR2 YYREEE (reference sequence). Written as DNA, the CDR3 is TGTGCCAGCAGCTTGGGTGGGACTAGTCGGGAGACCCAGTACTTC. Protein sequence: CASSLGGTSRETQYF.

The DNA for the CDR3 is TGTGCCAGCAGCCAACGACGGGGGGATAATTCACCCCTCCACTTT. This codes for CASSQRRGDNSPLHF. V and J are TRBV3-1 (or the pseudogene TRBV3-2) and TRBJ1-6; D is perhaps TRBD1 (5 bases). CDR3 length equals 15 residues. Trimming shortened V by 2 bases and J by 5 bases, and 10 bases separated the two germline ends. Germline V gene data show CDR1 as LGHDT and CDR2 as YNNKEL (reference sequence).

The chain joins TRBV7-8 to TRBJ2-1; TRBD2 agrees at 15 bases. CDR1 SGHVS and CDR2 FQNEAQ come from the germline V gene. V lost 0 bases to trimming and J lost 7 bases; unmatched junction nucleotides: 16. This CDR3 spans 21 amino acids. The CDR3 loop is CASSLASAGLAGGRPKNEQFF. As DNA, the CDR3 is TGTGCCAGCAGCTTAGCTTCTGCGGGACTAGCGGGAGGCCGACCTAAGAATGAGCAGTTCTTC. The full variable domain, completed using reference TRBV7-8 and TRBJ2-1, is GAGVSQSPRYKVAKRGQDVALRCDPISGHVSLFWYQQALGQGPEFLTYFQNEAQLDKSGLPSDRFFAERPEGSVSTLKIQRTQQEDSAVYLCASSLASAGLAGGRPKNEQFFGPGTRLTVL.

The chain combines TRBV7-6 with TRBJ2-2; 12 bases line up with TRBD2. The junction had 13 bases not matched to a gene; V was cut back by 7 bases and J by 7 bases. Germline V gene sequence: CDR1 SGHVS, CDR2 FNYEAQ. The CDR3 is 17 residues long. The CDR3 DNA reads TGTGCCAGCAATCTAGCGGGGGGGCCGGTTGATGGCGGGGAGCTGTTTTTT. Protein product: CASNLAGGPVDGGELFF.